The rows below give T cell receptor beta chains drawn from one sample of a study of blood T cell repertoires in COVID-19. The data were produced by immunoSEQ multiplex PCR, yet TCRdb's version contains in-frame clones alone and is incomplete. Among some 250,000 clones listed, 75% to 90% were seen once. Material for sequencing was PBMCs or T cells enriched from blood (not recorded which). These receptors all come from a man in his forties or fifties who had recovered from COVID-19. Both conserved end residues are part of each CDR3. The D gene is left open where the match is weak. Only part of the rows carry a size: once, few, many, or a class if the clone is expanded.

TGTGCCAGCAGTCCAGGCGGGCGAGGCACTGAAGCTTTCTTT,CASSPGGRGTEAFF,TRBJ1-1,.,.,TRBV28
TGTGCTAGTGGTTTGGGGACAGGGGGAGGCACTGAAGCTTTCTTT,CASGLGTGGGTEAFF,TRBJ1-1,TRBD1,.,TRBV12-5
TGTGCCAGTAGTATGACTAGCGGGGGGGCCCGGCATGAGCAGTTCTTC,CASSMTSGGARHEQFF,TRBJ2-1,TRBD2,.,TRBV19
TGTGCCATCAGTAGAGGACAGGATGGGGGCTACACCTTC,CAISRGQDGGYTF,TRBJ1-2,TRBD1,.,TRBV10-3
TGTGCCAGCAGCCAAGCCCGGAACACTGAAGCTTTCTTT,CASSQARNTEAFF,TRBJ1-1,.,.,TRBV4-2
TGTGCCAGCAGCTTGAACAGGGGTGTCACTGAAGCTTTCTTT,CASSLNRGVTEAFF,TRBJ1-1,TRBD1,.,TRBV5-5
TGTGCCAGCAGCTTACTGGGGCAGTCTCCAACCATGAACACTGAAGCTTTCTTT,CASSLLGQSPTMNTEAFF,TRBJ1-1,.,.,TRBV7-3
TGCGCCAGCTCGGGAGCAACTAATGAAAAACTGTTTTTT,CASSGATNEKLFF,TRBJ1-4,.,.,TRBV5-1
TGTGCCAGCAGCTTAGCAGCTAGCGGGAGGACTACTTCCTACGAGCAGTACTTC,CASSLAASGRTTSYEQYF,TRBJ2-7,TRBD2,.,TRBV7-2
TGCAGCGTTGTACACGCGAACACTGAAGCTTTCTTT,CSVVHANTEAFF,TRBJ1-1,.,.,TRBV29-1
TGTGCCAGTGGAAGCGGGGGGCCATACAATGAGCAGTTCTTC,CASGSGGPYNEQFF,TRBJ2-1,TRBD2,.,TRBV19
TGTGCCAGCAGTTATTTTATGGGCAGGGAGGGATACAATGAGCAGTTCTTC,CASSYFMGREGYNEQFF,TRBJ2-1,TRBD2,once,TRBV6-2/TRBV6-3
TGTGCCAGCAGCTTAGGGATAAGGGGAGGGAGCAATCAGCCCCAGCATTTT,CASSLGIRGGSNQPQHF,TRBJ1-5,.,.,TRBV7-2
TGTGCTAGTGGTCAGGGACAGAGCTCTGGAAACACCATATATTTT,CASGQGQSSGNTIYF,TRBJ1-3,TRBD1,.,TRBV12-5
TGTGCCAGCAGTTCCCATACAGGGTTTCAGCCCCAGCATTTT,CASSSHTGFQPQHF,TRBJ1-5,.,.,TRBV27
TGCGCCAGCAGCCAAGTCGGGGGGCGGGGTGCGGAGACCCAGTACTTC,CASSQVGGRGAETQYF,TRBJ2-5,.,.,TRBV4-1
TGCGCCAGCAGCTTTACAGGGGGCTCTAATGAAAAACTGTTTTTT,CASSFTGGSNEKLFF,TRBJ1-4,TRBD1,.,TRBV5-1
TGTGCCAGCAGACTGCCCAGGCGGGAGACCATTAGTTCCTACAATGAGCAGTTCTTC,CASRLPRRETISSYNEQFF,TRBJ2-1,TRBD2,.,TRBV28
TGTGCCAGCAAGACCCTAGCGGGGGAATCTTACGAGCAGTACTTC,CASKTLAGESYEQYF,TRBJ2-7,TRBD2,few,TRBV6-5
TGTGCCAGCAGCTTTACGGGTGAAGATACGCAGTATTTT,CASSFTGEDTQYF,TRBJ2-3,.,.,TRBV7-3
TGTGCCAGCAGTTCCCCCCAGGAAAAACTGTTTTTT,CASSSPQEKLFF,TRBJ1-4,.,.,TRBV28
TGTGCCAGCAGTAACAGGGTGACTAGCAATCAGCCCCAGCATTTT,CASSNRVTSNQPQHF,TRBJ1-5,.,.,TRBV21-1
TGTGCCAGCAGTCGAGCGGGGGGTCAAGAGACCCAGTACTTC,CASSRAGGQETQYF,TRBJ2-5,TRBD2,.,TRBV7-3
TGTGCCACCACAGGGGGCTTCGGGAGGGAGACCCAGTACTTC,CATTGGFGRETQYF,TRBJ2-5,TRBD1,.,TRBV6-5
TGTGCCAGCAGCTTGTATTACGGGAGCTCTGGGGCCAACGTCCTGACTTTC,CASSLYYGSSGANVLTF,TRBJ2-6,.,.,TRBV5-4
TGTGCCAGCAGTTTTTTACCTTCAGGGGGCACGCTTGGGAACACTGAAGCTTTCTTT,CASSFLPSGGTLGNTEAFF,TRBJ1-1,TRBD1,.,TRBV6-2/TRBV6-3
TGTGCCAGCTCACCATTTATCACAGGAGCCAAAAACATTCAGTACTTC,CASSPFITGAKNIQYF,TRBJ2-4,.,.,TRBV18
TGTGCCAGCAGCCAAAGATTTCTAGCGGCACCTAGCACAGATACGCAGTATTTT,CASSQRFLAAPSTDTQYF,TRBJ2-3,TRBD2,.,TRBV14
TGCGCCAGCAGCCGCGTGCCGGGAGGCCTTAGCAATCAGCCCCAGCATTTT,CASSRVPGGLSNQPQHF,TRBJ1-5,.,.,TRBV4-1
TGTGCCACCAGCCGGCCGGGACAGGGAGGGCACACTGAAGCTTTCTTT,CATSRPGQGGHTEAFF,TRBJ1-1,TRBD1,.,TRBV15
TGCGCCAGCAGCTTGACCCCCCGGACAGGGGACACCGGGGAGCTGTTTTTT,CASSLTPRTGDTGELFF,TRBJ2-2,TRBD1,once,TRBV5-1
TGTGCCAGCAGCTTATCCACAGGAAGCTATGGCTACACCTTC,CASSLSTGSYGYTF,TRBJ1-2,.,.,TRBV11-2
TGTGCCAGTAGTATTTTCGGGACATTCACCGGGGAGCTGTTTTTT,CASSIFGTFTGELFF,TRBJ2-2,.,.,TRBV19
TGTGCCAGCTCACCAGGGCTAGCGGAGACCCAGTACTTC,CASSPGLAETQYF,TRBJ2-5,.,.,TRBV18
TGCGCCAGCAGCCCGGGACAGAACAATCAGCCCCAGCATTTT,CASSPGQNNQPQHF,TRBJ1-5,TRBD1,.,TRBV5-1
TGTGCCAGCAGCTCGGGCGGGTTGGGCGGAACCTACGAGCAGTACTTC,CASSSGGLGGTYEQYF,TRBJ2-7,.,.,TRBV7-6
TGTGCCAGCACCGAGGCTGAATCGTACGAGCAGTACTTC,CASTEAESYEQYF,TRBJ2-7,.,.,TRBV27
TGCGCCAGCAGCCAAGTAACCCGCAGGGGGAGTCAGCCCCAGCATTTT,CASSQVTRRGSQPQHF,TRBJ1-5,TRBD1,.,TRBV4-1
TGTGCCAGCAGCGTAGAAGTCCAGGACTATGGCTACACCTTC,CASSVEVQDYGYTF,TRBJ1-2,.,.,TRBV9
TGTGCCAGCAGCCCCTGGACTGGGGTTTACAATGAGCAGTTCTTC,CASSPWTGVYNEQFF,TRBJ2-1,.,.,TRBV14
TGTGCCAGCAGTTATTGGAGACTAGCGTCCCAAGAGACCCAGTACTTC,CASSYWRLASQETQYF,TRBJ2-5,TRBD2,.,TRBV6-2/TRBV6-3
TGTGCCAGCAGCCAAAGGACTAGCGGGAGTTTAGATGAGGAGACCCAGTACTTC,CASSQRTSGSLDEETQYF,TRBJ2-5,TRBD2,.,TRBV11-2
TGCGCCAGCAGCTCGACAGGCAACTCTGGAAACACCATATATTTT,CASSSTGNSGNTIYF,TRBJ1-3,.,.,TRBV5-1
TGTGCCATAGGGGACAGTAGTGATACGCAGTATTTT,CAIGDSSDTQYF,TRBJ2-3,TRBD1,.,TRBV19
TGTGCCAGCAGCGTAGCTCCTAACCCCCTTTTTGGCAATGAGCAGTTCTTC,CASSVAPNPLFGNEQFF,TRBJ2-1,.,.,TRBV9
TGTGCCAGCAGTTTATCTCCGGGACTAGCGGGGCCCTCCTACGAGCAGTACTTC,CASSLSPGLAGPSYEQYF,TRBJ2-7,TRBD2,.,TRBV27
TGTGCCAGCAGACAGACAGGGTCGAACACCGGGGAGCTGTTTTTT,CASRQTGSNTGELFF,TRBJ2-2,TRBD1,.,TRBV6-4
TGTGCCAGCAGTTTAAGTGAGGGTTTCACTGAAGCTTTCTTT,CASSLSEGFTEAFF,TRBJ1-1,.,.,TRBV27
TGTGCCAGCAGCCCCAGGGGGCTGGGGACTGAAGCTTTCTTT,CASSPRGLGTEAFF,TRBJ1-1,TRBD1,.,TRBV7-9
TGTGCCGCTGGGCCTAACTCTGGGGCCAACGTCCTGACTTTC,CAAGPNSGANVLTF,TRBJ2-6,.,.,TRBV7-9
TGTGCCAGCAGCCTTACAGGTAACACTGAAGCTTTCTTT,CASSLTGNTEAFF,TRBJ1-1,.,.,TRBV7-3
TGCAGCGTTGAAGTGGGGGGGTTTAATTCACCCCTCCACTTT,CSVEVGGFNSPLHF,TRBJ1-6,.,.,TRBV29-1
TGTGCCAGCAGCGGGGAGGGAGAGAGGAATACCATATATTTT,CASSGEGERNTIYF,TRBJ1-3,.,.,TRBV5-4